These T cell receptor beta chains were read from a single sample in a study of blood T cell repertoires in COVID-19. Sequencing was performed with immunoSEQ multiplex PCR; in TCRdb, only in-frame clones are kept and a portion is missing. The data show over 130,000 clones, roughly nine tenths seen once. The material sequenced was peripheral blood. The receptors originated from a woman aged 60-75 years with active or convalescent COVID-19. Each CDR3 is given with its conserved first and last residue. The D gene is left open where the match is weak. The size field is filled for only some rows; it gives once, few, many or a size class.

size	D	J	V	CDR3	DNA
-	-	TRBJ1-5	TRBV6-6	CASSYSGGRLQHF	TGTGCCAGCAGTTACTCCGGGGGTCGGCTCCAGCATTTT
few	TRBD2	TRBJ2-1	TRBV10-3	CAISESSGGWSNEQFF	TGTGCCATCAGTGAATCTAGCGGGGGGTGGTCGAATGAGCAGTTCTTC
-	-	TRBJ1-2	TRBV12-3/TRBV12-4	CASSLQGNYGYTF	TGTGCCAGCAGTCTACAGGGAAACTATGGCTACACCTTC
-	-	TRBJ2-3	TRBV19	CASKAVRVSTDTQYF	TGTGCCAGTAAGGCGGTGCGGGTTAGCACAGATACGCAGTATTTT
-	TRBD2	TRBJ2-1	TRBV19	CASRGLAGPSYNEQFF	TGTGCCAGTAGAGGACTAGCGGGGCCCTCCTACAATGAGCAGTTCTTC
-	TRBD1	TRBJ1-1	TRBV20-1	CSASPSTGGMNTEAFF	TGCAGTGCTAGTCCCTCAACAGGGGGAATGAACACTGAAGCTTTCTTT
-	TRBD2	TRBJ2-3	TRBV10-3	CAISEASGGLTDTQYF	TGTGCCATCAGTGAGGCCAGCGGGGGGCTCACAGATACGCAGTATTTT
-	-	TRBJ2-2	TRBV10-1	CASSEGQNTGELFF	TGCGCCAGCAGTGAGGGGCAGAACACCGGGGAGCTGTTTTTT
-	TRBD2	TRBJ2-3	TRBV2	CASSEATSGDTQYF	TGTGCCAGCAGTGAAGCTACTAGCGGAGATACGCAGTATTTT
once	TRBD1	TRBJ2-2	TRBV7-2	CASSTTGGGELFF	TGTGCCAGCAGCACCACAGGGGGCGGGGAGCTGTTTTTT
-	-	TRBJ1-1	TRBV29-1	CGGRKDTTEAFF	TGCGGAGGACGGAAAGATACCACTGAAGCTTTCTTT
-	-	TRBJ2-3	TRBV4-3	CASSPRYWSTDTQYF	TGCGCCAGCAGCCCTCGGTACTGGAGCACAGATACGCAGTATTTT
few	-	TRBJ1-1	TRBV18	CASSPGQNTEAFF	TGTGCCAGCTCACCGGGACAGAACACTGAAGCTTTCTTT
-	TRBD1	TRBJ1-2	TRBV7-9	CASSHGTGGGYTF	TGTGCCAGCAGCCACGGGACAGGGGGTGGCTACACCTTC
-	-	TRBJ1-1	TRBV5-1	CASSSEPGQKNTEAFF	TGCGCCAGCAGCTCGGAACCGGGACAAAAGAACACTGAAGCTTTCTTT
-	-	TRBJ1-6	TRBV11-2	CASSYGTVPNSPLHF	TGTGCCAGCAGCTACGGGACTGTCCCTAATTCACCCCTCCACTTT
-	-	TRBJ2-3	TRBV27	CASSPYNTDTQYF	TGTGCCAGCAGTCCTTACAACACAGATACGCAGTATTTT
-	-	TRBJ2-1	TRBV24-1	CATSVTYFGRDEQFF	TGTGCCACCAGTGTCACTTACTTTGGGCGGGATGAGCAGTTCTTC
-	TRBD1	TRBJ1-2	TRBV5-4	CASSGPGQGRDGYTF	TGTGCCAGCAGCGGACCGGGACAGGGGAGAGATGGCTACACCTTC
-	-	TRBJ2-7	TRBV11-2	CASSLGTVFEQYF	TGTGCCAGCAGCTTAGGGACAGTGTTTGAGCAGTACTTC
-	TRBD1	TRBJ1-1	TRBV7-3	CASSLVGQGNTEAFF	TGTGCCAGCAGCTTAGTAGGACAGGGAAACACTGAAGCTTTCTTT
-	TRBD1	TRBJ1-1	TRBV19	CASSPPNPGQGARRTEAFF	TGTGCCAGTAGTCCACCCAACCCTGGACAGGGGGCGAGAAGGACTGAAGCTTTCTTT
once	TRBD2	TRBJ2-3	TRBV18	CASSLSGGLGDTQYF	TGTGCCAGCTCACTTAGCGGGGGCCTAGGAGATACGCAGTATTTT
-	TRBD2	TRBJ2-1	TRBV5-5	CASSRTSGGEYNEQFF	TGTGCCAGCAGCCGGACTAGCGGGGGGGAGTACAATGAGCAGTTCTTC
-	-	TRBJ1-5	TRBV12-5	CASGLPAQDNQPQHF	TGTGCTAGTGGTTTACCCGCACAGGACAATCAGCCCCAGCATTTT
-	TRBD2	TRBJ2-3	TRBV7-9	CASSRNRAGASTDTQYF	TGTGCCAGCAGCCGGAACAGAGCGGGGGCTAGCACAGATACGCAGTATTTT
-	-	TRBJ2-4	TRBV7-2	CASSVRADGNIQYF	TGTGCCAGCAGCGTTCGAGCCGACGGGAACATTCAGTACTTC
once	-	TRBJ2-2	TRBV3-1/TRBV3-2	CASSQGGNTGELFF	TGTGCCAGCAGCCAAGGGGGCAACACCGGGGAGCTGTTTTTT
-	TRBD2	TRBJ2-1	TRBV9	CASSPSGGFLAGVSNEQFF	TGTGCCAGCAGCCCCAGCGGGGGTTTCCTAGCGGGGGTGTCAAATGAGCAGTTCTTC
once	-	TRBJ1-3	TRBV15	CATSRDGANTIYF	TGTGCCACCAGCAGAGATGGGGCAAACACCATATATTTT
-	TRBD1	TRBJ1-4	TRBV2	CASTGTGLEKLFF	TGTGCCAGCACCGGGACAGGCCTTGAAAAACTGTTTTTT
-	-	TRBJ1-1	TRBV2	CASSATGPIEAFF	TGTGCCAGCAGTGCAACAGGGCCCATTGAAGCTTTCTTT
-	TRBD1	TRBJ1-4	TRBV19	CASSAPGGSEKLFF	TGTGCCAGTAGCGCACCAGGGGGGAGCGAAAAACTGTTTTTT
-	TRBD1	TRBJ2-7	TRBV6-5	CASSYSYQGAHEQYF	TGTGCCAGCAGTTACTCGTATCAGGGGGCCCACGAGCAGTACTTC
-	-	TRBJ2-2	TRBV7-8	CASSPQGNTGELFF	TGTGCCAGCAGCCCACAGGGAAACACCGGGGAGCTGTTTTTT
-	TRBD1	TRBJ2-1	TRBV5-5	CASSLSGGGSYNEQFF	TGTGCCAGCAGTCTCTCAGGGGGTGGATCGTACAATGAGCAGTTCTTC
once	-	TRBJ1-1	TRBV29-1	CSVRTGTQNTEAFF	TGCAGCGTGAGGACCGGGACACAGAACACTGAAGCTTTCTTT
-	-	TRBJ2-1	TRBV7-9	CASSFTGDEQFF	TGTGCCAGCAGCTTTACCGGGGATGAGCAGTTCTTC
-	-	TRBJ2-1	TRBV18	CASSPGGASYNEQFF	TGTGCCAGCTCACCAGGGGGCGCGTCCTACAATGAGCAGTTCTTC
few	-	TRBJ1-1	TRBV6-5	CATGTLNTEAFF	TGTGCCACCGGGACTTTGAACACTGAAGCTTTCTTT
-	-	TRBJ1-2	TRBV4-1	CASSQDFTWNYGYTF	TGCGCCAGCAGCCAAGATTTTACTTGGAACTATGGCTACACCTTC
few	-	TRBJ2-1	TRBV7-9	CASSLLGALYNEQFF	TGTGCCAGCAGCCTTCTTGGGGCATTATACAATGAGCAGTTCTTC
-	-	TRBJ1-2	TRBV29-1	CSVYQINYGYTF	TGCAGCGTTTATCAGATCAACTATGGCTACACCTTC
-	-	TRBJ2-7	TRBV18	CASSPGSSYEQYF	TGTGCCAGCTCACCAGGGAGCTCCTACGAGCAGTACTTC
-	TRBD2	TRBJ2-1	TRBV7-8	CASSLGGGGNNEQFF	TGTGCCAGCAGCTTAGGTGGCGGGGGGAACAATGAGCAGTTCTTC
once	-	TRBJ1-6	TRBV9	CASSVAQGGDSPLHF	TGTGCCAGCAGCGTAGCACAGGGAGGGGATTCACCCCTCCACTTT